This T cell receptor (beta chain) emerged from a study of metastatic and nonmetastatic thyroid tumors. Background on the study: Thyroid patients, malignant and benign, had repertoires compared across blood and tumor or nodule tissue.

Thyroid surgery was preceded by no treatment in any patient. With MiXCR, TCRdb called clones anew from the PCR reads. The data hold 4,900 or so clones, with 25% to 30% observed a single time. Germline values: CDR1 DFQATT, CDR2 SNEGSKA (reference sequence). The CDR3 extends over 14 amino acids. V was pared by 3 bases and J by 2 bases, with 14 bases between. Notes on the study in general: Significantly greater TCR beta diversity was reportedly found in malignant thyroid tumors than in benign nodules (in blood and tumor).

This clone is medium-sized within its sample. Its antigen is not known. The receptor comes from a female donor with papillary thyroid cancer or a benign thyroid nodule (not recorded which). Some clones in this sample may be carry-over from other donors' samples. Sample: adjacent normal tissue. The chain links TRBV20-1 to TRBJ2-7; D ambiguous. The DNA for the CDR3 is TGCAGTGCTAGCAGTTCTAACTTCCCCTACGAGCAGTACTTC. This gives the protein CSASSSNFPYEQYF.